The clone carrying this T cell receptor (beta chain) was found a few times. What it binds is unknown. This CDR3 has 13 amino acids. Trimming cost V 5 bases and J 12 bases, with 16 bases left between them. CDR1 and CDR2 from the germline V gene are MNHGY and SAAAGT. This record comes from a study of CXCR4 blockade with PD-1 therapy in pancreatic cancer. Overall study findings and caveats: Frequent tumor clones were encoded by many distinct rearrangements, suggesting shared antigens.

Data came from immunoSEQ multiplex PCR; TCRdb stores just in-frame clones and leaves some out. The sample includes over 2,500 clones, roughly 40% of them seen just once. This receptor was taken from a human donor with pancreatic ductal adenocarcinoma. V and J are TRBV6-8 and TRBJ2-2; TRBD2 is a possible D gene (5 bases). The source material was tumor tissue. The CDR3 loop reads CASSATGVGKLFF. DNA for the CDR3: TGTGCCAGCAGTGCAACCGGGGTAGGGAAGCTGTTTTTT.